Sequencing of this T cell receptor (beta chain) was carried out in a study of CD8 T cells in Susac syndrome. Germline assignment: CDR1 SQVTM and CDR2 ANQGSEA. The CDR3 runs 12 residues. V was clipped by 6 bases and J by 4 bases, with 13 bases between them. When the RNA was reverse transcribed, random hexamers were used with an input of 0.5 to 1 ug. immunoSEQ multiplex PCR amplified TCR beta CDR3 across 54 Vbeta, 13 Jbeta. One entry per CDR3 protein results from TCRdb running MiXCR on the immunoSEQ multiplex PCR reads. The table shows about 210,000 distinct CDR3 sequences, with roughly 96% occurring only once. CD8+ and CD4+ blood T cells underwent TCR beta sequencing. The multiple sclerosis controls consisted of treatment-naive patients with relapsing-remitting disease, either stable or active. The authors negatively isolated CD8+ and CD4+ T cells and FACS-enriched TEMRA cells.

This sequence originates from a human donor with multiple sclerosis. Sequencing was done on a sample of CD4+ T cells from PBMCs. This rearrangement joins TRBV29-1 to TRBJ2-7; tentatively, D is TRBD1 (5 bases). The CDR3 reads CSVPSAGYEQYF. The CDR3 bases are TGCAGCGTCCCAAGCGCAGGGTACGAGCAGTACTTC.